The 10 T cell receptor beta chains below were found in one sample sequenced in a study of Graves' ophthalmopathy and Graves' hyperthyroidism. As the template, RNA transcripts were used to amplify TCR beta CDR3 regions. After a first-round RT-PCR with HTBI primers, a second-round multiplex PCR was run. TCRdb analysed the multiplex PCR reads with MiXCR anew, one entry per CDR3 protein. This table has just over 600,000 distinct CDR3 sequences, about a fifth appearing once. Source material: peripheral blood. The receptors shown here come from a woman aged 18-29 years with stable Graves' hyperthyroidism. Some clones in this sample may be carry-over from other donors' samples.

This chain uses TRBV7-8 with TRBJ2-7, with no clear D. Looked up from germline, CDR1 is SGHVS and CDR2 is FQNEAQ. The CDR3 has 14 amino acids. V shed 7 bases and J shed 1 base, with 14 bases lying between them. The CDR3 bases are TGTGCCAGCATCAAAAACAGATTTTCCTACGAGCAGTACTTC. Its protein is CASIKNRFSYEQYF.

The V call is TRBV6-1, the J call TRBJ2-7, with 12 bases matching TRBD1. V shed 4 bases, J shed 2 bases, and the junction held 9 bases outside the gene matches. Per the germline V gene, CDR1 is MNHNS and CDR2 is SASEGT. The CDR3 contains 17 residues. CDR3 sequence (DNA): TGTGCCAGCAGTGTCCGGGACAGGGGGCTAAAGGCCTACGAGCAGTACTTC. It specifies CASSVRDRGLKAYEQYF.

This clonotype was counted ten times or more. This sequence joins TRBV6-5 and TRBJ2-7; D tentatively fits TRBD1 or TRBD2 (6 bases each). The CDR3 consists of 18 residues. Trimming cost V 2 bases and J 4 bases, with 24 bases left between them. Germline V CDR1 and CDR2: MNHEY, SVGAGI. The CDR3 nucleotides read TGTGCCAGCAGTTACCAGGGGACTGGGGGACTTTTTTCATACGAGCAGTACTTC. This gives the protein CASSYQGTGGLFSYEQYF.

In this sample, this clonotype turned up many times. The V call is TRBV5-5, the J call TRBJ2-7; possibly TRBD1 for D (6 bases). CDR3 length: 14 amino acids. V was clipped by 4 bases and J by 0 bases, with 11 bases between them. CDR1 is SGHKS and CDR2 is YYEKEE in the germline V gene (reference sequence). The CDR3 loop is CASSLPDSSYEQYF. CDR3 DNA sequence: TGTGCCAGCAGCCTACCGGACAGCTCCTACGAGCAGTACTTC.

This clonotype was observed a few times. This sequence joins TRBV6-2 or TRBV6-3 and TRBJ2-3; 7 bases match TRBD2. CDR1 MNHEY and CDR2 SVGEGT come from the germline V gene. V gave up 0 bases and J gave up 2 bases; unmatched junction bases: 5. This CDR3 contains 16 residues. The CDR3 reads CASSYSPSGDTDTQYF. Here the CDR3 DNA reads TGTGCCAGCAGTTACTCTCCCAGCGGGGACACAGATACGCAGTATTTT.

This clonotype has a count of ten or more. The rearrangement joins TRBV2 to TRBJ1-3; a weak D match, TRBD1 (5 bases). This CDR3 comprises 13 residues. Looked up from germline, CDR1 is SNHLY and CDR2 is FYNNEI. Trimming took 11 bases from V and 5 from J, leaving 16 bases between them. The CDR3 is CAGGETARNTIYF. As DNA, the CDR3 is TGTGCCGGGGGGGAGACAGCCAGAAACACCATATATTTT.

There are a few counts of this clonotype. This clone may be a read error of a much larger clone one base away. The chain links TRBV6-1 to TRBJ1-1, with a possible D match to TRBD1 (5 bases). Between the trimmed V and J ends, which lost 7 bases and 3 bases, there was a span of 15 bases. Germline-derived CDR1 and CDR2 are MNHNS and SASEGT. The CDR3 covers 14 residues. The CDR3 nucleotides are TGTGCCAGCAAAGAAAGCGGGACGGACACTGAAGCTTTCTTT. Amino acid sequence: CASKESGTDTEAFF.

This clonotype was recorded many times. The chain joins TRBV6-4 to TRBJ2-2; TRBD1 aligns across 7 bases. CDR3 length: 16 amino acids. Germline lookup yields CDR1 MRHNA and CDR2 SNTAGT. Trimming removed 4 bases from V and 2 bases from J; junction bases left unmatched: 7. CDR3 in amino acids: CASSGSGTDNTGELFF. The CDR3 region has the DNA TGTGCCAGCAGTGGCTCCGGGACAGATAACACCGGGGAGCTGTTTTTT.

This clonotype came up many times. The rearrangement uses TRBV20-1 and TRBJ1-2, with D unresolved. CDR1 and CDR2 from the germline V gene are DFQATT and SNEGSKA (reference sequence). Deletions cut 1 base from V and 0 bases from J, with 9 bases between. The CDR3 length is 14 residues. This CDR3 is CSARGPESNYGYTF. CDR3 bases: TGCAGTGCTAGAGGTCCGGAATCTAACTATGGCTACACCTTC.

This clonotype was recorded at least ten times. V gene TRBV12-3 or TRBV12-4 combines with J gene TRBJ2-2; 7 nucleotides align to TRBD2. The CDR3 covers 14 residues. Trimming at V came to 7 bases and at J to 5 bases, leaving 7 bases not matched to a gene. Here the CDR3 DNA reads TGTGCCAGCACCCCTCGGGGGGAAACCGGGGAGCTGTTTTTT. This translates into CASTPRGETGELFF.